This T cell receptor (beta chain) was identified in a study of control samples from healthy donors and cancer patients. Produced via immunoSEQ multiplex PCR; TCRdb's table is partial and in-frame only. The table lists roughly 100,000 clones, around nine tenths of them singletons. Germline V CDR1 and CDR2: MGHDK, SYGVNS. This CDR3 has 15 residues. The V segment lost 4 bases and the J segment 2 bases; nucleotides outside the gene matches: 7. This clone was recorded once. The specimen was blood. The clonotype was recovered from a human donor in good health. The donor label of this sample is uncertain. This sequence joins TRBV25-1 and TRBJ2-7, with 8 bases aligning to TRBD1. The CDR3 region has the DNA TGTGCCAGCAGTGCGCCACAGGGGGTTCCCTACGAGCAGTACTTC. Translated, it gives CASSAPQGVPYEQYF.